This is a list of T cell receptor beta chains from one sample in a study of regulatory T cells in long-lasting Graves disease. TCRdb re-derived calls from the multiplex PCR reads in MiXCR, one entry per CDR3 protein. The data hold approximately 310,000 distinct CDR3 sequences, with 15% to 20% observed a single time. Source: peripheral blood mononuclear cells (PBMCs), taken at new diagnosis, from a patient treated with antithyroid drugs. The receptor source for this set is a female donor with Graves disease. CDR3s include the opening cysteine and the closing phenylalanine or tryptophan. D genes are given only for firm matches. Clone size is given for some rows only: seen once, a few or many times, or a class if the clone is expanded.

J | V | size | D | DNA | CDR3
TRBJ2-1 | TRBV20-1 | NA | TRBD2 | TGCAGTGCTAGAGCCCCAGGGACTAGCGGGAGAGGGGAGCAGTTCTTC | CSARAPGTSGRGEQFF
TRBJ2-5 | TRBV10-2 | NA | NA | TGCGCCAGCGGGAGCGAGACCCAGTACTTC | CASGSETQYF
TRBJ2-7 | TRBV2 | NA | NA | TGTGCCAGCAGCTTTCACCCCATGGAGGCTCGGGACGAGCAGTACTTC | CASSFHPMEARDEQYF
TRBJ2-7 | TRBV28 | many | TRBD1 | TGTGCCAGCAGTTTCGGACCGGGACAGGGGGGGCGGGAGCAGTACTTC | CASSFGPGQGGREQYF
TRBJ1-1 | TRBV7-9 | few | NA | TGTGCCAGCAGCTACCCCCCGGGACGGGCCCTTGAAGCTTTCTTT | CASSYPPGRALEAFF
TRBJ2-1 | TRBV3-1 | NA | TRBD2 | TGTGCCAGCAGCCAAGAGCGGGAGGTCTACAATGAGCAGTTCTTC | CASSQEREVYNEQFF
TRBJ1-6 | TRBV30 | NA | NA | TGTGCCTGGTTAATTCCGGGCCCAACTACCAATTCACCCCTCCACTTT | CAWLIPGPTTNSPLHF
TRBJ2-7 | TRBV11-2 | NA | TRBD1 | TGTGCCAGCAGCTTAGATCTGACAGGGGGAAGCTACGAGCAGTACTTC | CASSLDLTGGSYEQYF
TRBJ2-4 | TRBV11-2 | many | NA | TGTGCCAGCAGCTTAGATCGGGGGACAGTAAGGCGGGTCCAGTACTTC | CASSLDRGTVRRVQYF
TRBJ1-3 | TRBV7-8 | few | NA | TGTGCCAGCAGCCTCACAGGGACTGGTGGAAACACCATATATTTT | CASSLTGTGGNTIYF
TRBJ2-1 | TRBV6-2/TRBV6-3 | many | NA | TGTGCCAGCAGTTACACGGTAGCGGTGACGGATGAGCAGTTCTTC | CASSYTVAVTDEQFF
TRBJ1-2 | TRBV6-5 | many | TRBD1 | TGTGCCAGCAGTTCCCCCCGGACAGGGGATGATGGCTACACCTTC | CASSSPRTGDDGYTF
TRBJ2-2 | TRBV12-3/TRBV12-4 | many | NA | TGTGCCAGCAGTTTAACAGGGCCCGGGGAGCTGTTTTTT | CASSLTGPGELFF
TRBJ2-6 | TRBV7-2 | few | NA | TGTGCCAGCAGCTTAGCGATCGCAGTAGGAGTCTCTGGGGCCAACGTCCTGACTTTC | CASSLAIAVGVSGANVLTF
TRBJ1-2 | TRBV29-1 | NA | NA | TGCAGCGTTACCCTCCCGGGGCGAACCCTCTATGGCTACACCTTC | CSVTLPGRTLYGYTF
TRBJ2-3 | TRBV27 | many | TRBD1 | TGTGCCAGCAGCTGGGGGACAGGGGCAGATACGCAGTATTTT | CASSWGTGADTQYF
TRBJ2-1 | TRBV6-4 | NA | TRBD2 | TGTGCCAGCAGGCGACTAGCGGGTGGAGACAATGAGCAGTTCTTC | CASRRLAGGDNEQFF
TRBJ2-7 | TRBV7-2 | many | NA | TGTGCCAGCAGCTTAGAGTTGCGGCTTTACGAGCAGTACTTC | CASSLELRLYEQYF
TRBJ2-5 | TRBV7-2 | NA | TRBD2 | TGTGCCAGCAGCCTCACTAGCGGGAGGGTGGGGGAGACCCAGTACTTC | CASSLTSGRVGETQYF
TRBJ2-2 | TRBV12-3/TRBV12-4 | many | NA | TGTGCCAGCAGTTTAACGAACAGGAACACCGGGGAGCTGTTTTTT | CASSLTNRNTGELFF
TRBJ2-5 | TRBV24-1 | many | TRBD1 | TGTGCCACCAGTGATCCGGAACAGGGGTTGGAGACCCAGTACTTC | CATSDPEQGLETQYF
TRBJ1-1 | TRBV28 | many | NA | TGTGCCAGCCACGGCGCTGAAGCTTTCTTT | CASHGAEAFF
TRBJ1-4 | TRBV12-3/TRBV12-4 | NA | NA | TGTGCCAGCATTTCGGACAGTGAGAAACTGTTTTTT | CASISDSEKLFF
TRBJ2-5 | TRBV19 | many | TRBD1 | TGTGCCAGTAGTACTCGGACAGGGGAGGAGGAGACCCAGTACTTC | CASSTRTGEEETQYF